The clone carrying this TCR beta chain was found many times. Antigen: not known. The read finishes 3 residues shy of the CDR3 end, and the germline J gene is used to complete it. Most patients and controls had Caucasian heritage. Blood samples were heparinized, about 5 to 8 ml per donor. These data originate in a study of T cell clonality in common variable immunodeficiency. Trimming removed 3 bases from V and 5 bases from J, with 13 bases in between. CDR1 is LNHDA, CDR2 SQIVND, per germline (reference sequence). The CDR3 covers 14 residues. Notes on the study in general: In common variable immunodeficiency, TCR beta chains reportedly carried fewer deletions and N-nucleotide insertions. Compared with healthy controls, CVID subjects showed increased TCRbeta clonality, mostly in about a third.

Assay: immunoSEQ multiplex PCR; the TCRdb copy retains only in-frame clones and omits some. This sample comprises roughly 52,000 clones, none seen once only. This receptor was identified in a person aged 18-70 years in good health. V usage is TRBV19 and J usage is TRBJ2-5; D gene uncertain. The sequenced sample was peripheral blood mononuclear cells. The CDR3 reads CASSMEKGAETQYF. The CDR3 DNA, read in part, is TGTGCCAGTAGTATGGAGAAGGGTGCGGAGACC. Full variable domain (remainder filled in from reference TRBV19 and TRBJ2-5): DGGITQSPKYLFRKEGQNVTLSCEQNLNHDAMYWYRQDPGQGLRLIYYSQIVNDFQKGDIAEGYSVSREKKESFPLTVTSAQKNPTAFYLCASSMEKGAETQYFGPGTRLLVL.